The 26 T cell receptor beta chains reported below all come from one sample, sequenced in a study of blood T cell repertoires in COVID-19 (dated by TCRdb to about 2020). The library relied on the immunoSEQ multiplex PCR assay. The table comes from immuneACCESS by way of TCRdb, which keeps in-frame sequences with V and J called. Part of the clones is missing from these tables; in studies checked, under half for an unresolved V gene and the rest for unknown reasons. Across this sample there are 120,000 to 150,000 clones, with 70% to 85% seen only once. The ten largest clones capture approximately 3.6% of the sample. Sequenced sample: peripheral blood. These receptor sequences come from a man aged 60 to 69 with acute or convalescent COVID-19.

J is TRBJ2-1 and V is TRBV19; 10 bases line up with TRBD2. Trimming removed 4 bases from V and 3 bases from J; junction bases left unmatched: 9. Germline lookup yields CDR1 LNHDA and CDR2 SQIVND (reference sequence). This CDR3 spans 17 amino acids. CDR3 amino acids: CASSNPRASGSYNEQFF. The CDR3 DNA reads TGTGCCAGTAGTAACCCCCGCGCTAGCGGGAGCTACAATGAGCAGTTCTTC. The variable domain in full, with the rest retrieved from reference TRBV19 and TRBJ2-1, is DGGITQSPKYLFRKEGQNVTLSCEQNLNHDAMYWYRQDPGQGLRLIYYSQIVNDFQKGDIAEGYSVSREKKESFPLTVTSAQKNPTAFYLCASSNPRASGSYNEQFFGPGTRLTVL.

V is TRBV5-8 and J is TRBJ2-2, with a tentative D call TRBD2 (6 bases). V was pared by 4 bases and J by 5 bases, with 12 bases between. CDR1 and CDR2 (germline): SGHTS, YDEGEE. This CDR3 has 14 residues. The CDR3 region is CASSPDYRTGELFF. The CDR3 nucleotides are TGTGCCAGCAGCCCGGACTACCGGACCGGGGAGCTGTTTTTT.

The chain is built from TRBV7-9 and TRBJ2-2, with D unclear. This CDR3 comprises 15 residues. V was pared by 1 base and J by 1 base, with 7 bases between. The germline gives CDR1 SEHNR, CDR2 FQNEAQ (reference sequence). The CDR3 sequence is CASSLVAVNTGELFF. The CDR3 nucleotides are TGTGCCAGCAGCTTAGTCGCAGTGAACACCGGGGAGCTGTTTTTT. The entire variable domain, with the rest obtained from reference TRBV7-9 and TRBJ2-2, is as follows: DTGVSQNPRHKITKRGQNVTFRCDPISEHNRLYWYRQTLGQGPEFLTYFQNEAQLEKSRLLSDRFSAERPKGSFSTLEIQRTEQGDSAMYLCASSLVAVNTGELFFGEGSRLTVL.

The chain combines TRBV5-1 with TRBJ2-3; a possible D gene is TRBD1 (6 bases). Germline V CDR1 and CDR2: SGHRS, YFSETQ. The germline V and J ends were trimmed by 2 bases and 4 bases, with 11 bases remaining between them. This CDR3 is built from 14 residues. The CDR3 sequence: CASSFNQGPDTQYF. Here the CDR3 DNA reads TGCGCCAGCAGCTTCAATCAGGGGCCAGATACGCAGTATTTT.

CDR3 sequence: CASRDRVNQPQHF. Written as DNA, the CDR3 is TGTGCCAGCAGGGACAGGGTTAATCAGCCCCAGCATTTT. The chain employs TRBV2 and TRBJ1-5; 8 bases fit TRBD1. The junction had 2 bases not matched to a gene; V was cut back by 6 bases and J by 4 bases. The CDR3 is 13 amino acids. The V gene's germline CDR1 is SNHLY and CDR2 FYNNEI.

The rearrangement uses TRBV14 and TRBJ2-1; D perhaps matches TRBD2 (5 bases). This CDR3 is built from 12 residues. In germline, CDR1 is SGHDN, CDR2 FVKESK. V lost 0 bases and J 9 bases, leaving 6 bases between the germline ends. This CDR3 reads CASSQDRGEQFF. In nucleotides, the CDR3 is TGTGCCAGCAGCCAAGATCGGGGTGAGCAGTTCTTC.

The chain couples TRBV3-1 (or the pseudogene TRBV3-2) to TRBJ1-2; perhaps TRBD1 as D (6 bases). Germline-derived CDR1 and CDR2 are LGHDT and YNNKEL (reference sequence). Trimming removed 3 bases at V and 2 bases at J, with 16 bases between. The CDR3 has 16 amino acids. The CDR3 DNA reads as TGTGCCAGCAGCCAGGAACGACGGACAGCAAACTATGGCTACACCTTC. Its translation is CASSQERRTANYGYTF.

The genes are TRBV6-5 and TRBJ1-2; D is uncertain. The V and J ends lost 2 bases and 0 bases respectively, with 4 bases between them. Per the germline V gene, CDR1 is MNHEY and CDR2 is SVGAGI. This CDR3 contains 13 residues. CDR3 DNA sequence: TGTGCCAGCAGTTACGGAGCTAACTATGGCTACACCTTC. Protein: CASSYGANYGYTF.

J is TRBJ1-1 and V is TRBV5-6, with 9 bases aligning to TRBD1. Trimming removed 5 bases from V and 5 bases from J; junction bases left unmatched: 4. The CDR3 has 13 amino acids. The germline V gene has CDR1 SGHDT and CDR2 YYEEEE. The CDR3 DNA sequence: TGTGCCAGCAGTCAGGACAGGGGTACTGAAGCTTTCTTT. Translation: CASSQDRGTEAFF.

The V call is TRBV6-5, the J call TRBJ2-3, with D possibly being TRBD2 (5 bases). Germline CDR1 MNHEY, CDR2 SVGAGI. The germline V and J ends were trimmed by 5 bases and 0 bases, with 12 bases remaining between them. CDR3 length: 15 amino acids. The CDR3 protein is CASSPEGRSTDTQYF. The CDR3 nucleotides are TGTGCCAGCAGTCCCGAGGGTCGGAGCACAGATACGCAGTATTTT.

V gene TRBV7-2 combines with J gene TRBJ2-1, with 9 bases fitting TRBD2. This CDR3 is 14 amino acids long. J lost 9 bases, V lost 1 base, and 4 bases had no gene match. Germline CDR1 SGHTA, CDR2 FQGNSA. The chain's CDR3 is CASSLGGRGPEQFF. The CDR3 DNA reads as TGTGCCAGCAGCTTAGGCGGGAGGGGTCCTGAGCAGTTCTTC.

The sample holds a few counts of this clone. This chain uses TRBV15 with TRBJ2-1, with TRBD2 as a possible D gene (6 bases). Germline values: CDR1 LNHNV, CDR2 YYDKDF (reference sequence). The CDR3 sequence is 16 residues long. V lost 4 bases and J 5 bases, leaving 18 bases between the germline ends. The chain's CDR3 is CATSILPARRDNEQFF. CDR3 bases: TGTGCCACCAGCATACTCCCGGCCAGGAGGGACAATGAGCAGTTCTTC. Complete variable domain (other parts from reference TRBV15 and TRBJ2-1): DAMVIQNPRYQVTQFGKPVTLSCSQTLNHNVMYWYQQKSSQAPKLLFHYYDKDFNNEADTPDNFQSRRPNTSFCFLDIRSPGLGDTAMYLCATSILPARRDNEQFFGPGTRLTVL.

The CDR3 region has the DNA TGTGCCAGCAGAGACAGGGGCTCCTACAATGAGCAGTTCTTC. Protein sequence: CASRDRGSYNEQFF. The rearrangement uses TRBV6-5 and TRBJ2-1; 8 nucleotides match TRBD1. The CDR3 runs to 14 residues. V gave up 6 bases and J gave up 0 bases; unmatched junction bases: 1. The V gene's germline CDR1 is MNHEY and CDR2 SVGAGI.

The J gene is TRBJ1-2, the V gene TRBV2, with TRBD1 identical over 8 bases. CDR1 and CDR2 (germline): SNHLY, FYNNEI. The CDR3 contains 13 residues. V shed 4 bases, J shed 7 bases, and the junction held 5 bases outside the gene matches. Here the CDR3 DNA reads TGTGCCAGCAGTGTCAGGGGGCACGGTGGCTACACCTTC. Translated: CASSVRGHGGYTF.

This clone appeared a few times. The chain uses TRBV4-2 and TRBJ2-2; TRBD2 aligns across 11 bases. The CDR3 extends over 22 amino acids. V was pared by 4 bases and J by 1 base, with 20 bases of the junction left unmatched. The germline gives CDR1 LGHNA, CDR2 YNFKEQ. The CDR3 coding sequence is TGTGCCAGCAGCCCGGGAGGTTGGCTAGCGGGAGGAAATAGTAGGAACACCGGGGAGCTGTTTTTT. Translated, it gives CASSPGGWLAGGNSRNTGELFF.

The chain links TRBV5-4 to TRBJ1-2, with 8 bases aligning to TRBD1. Germline assignment: CDR1 SGHNT and CDR2 YYREEE (reference sequence). This CDR3 comprises 14 residues. V shed 4 bases, J shed 5 bases, and the junction held 7 bases outside the gene matches. Written as DNA, the CDR3 is TGTGCCAGCAGCCCGACAGGGGAAGGATATGGCTACACCTTC. Its translation is CASSPTGEGYGYTF.

This sequence joins TRBV19 and TRBJ1-4; 8 nucleotides agree with TRBD1. The CDR3 has 17 amino acids. Trimming at V came to 5 bases and at J to 2 bases, leaving 10 bases not matched to a gene. In germline, CDR1 is LNHDA, CDR2 SQIVND (reference sequence). DNA for the CDR3: TGTGCCAGTAGTGCGCAGGGGGCGATGTGGACTAATGAAAAACTGTTTTTT. Translated, it gives CASSAQGAMWTNEKLFF.

The chain recombines TRBV27 with TRBJ2-3; D might be TRBD2 (5 bases). CDR1 is MNHEY, CDR2 SMNVEV, per germline (reference sequence). This CDR3 has 15 residues. V was pared by 5 bases and J by 6 bases, with 18 bases between. The CDR3 sequence: CASSPLPRGIDTQYF. CDR3 DNA: TGTGCCAGCAGTCCCCTCCCCCGAGGGATCGATACGCAGTATTTT.

This chain uses TRBV2 with TRBJ2-7; 7 bases align to TRBD1. Per germline, CDR1 SNHLY and CDR2 FYNNEI. The CDR3 contains 13 residues. J was trimmed by 3 bases and V by 4 bases; bases with no gene match: 3. The CDR3 here is CASSAPGGYEQYF. In DNA form, the CDR3 reads TGTGCCAGCAGTGCTCCAGGGGGCTACGAGCAGTACTTC.

The gene calls are TRBV4-1 and TRBJ2-2, with 11 bases that match TRBD2. The germline V gene encodes CDR1 MGHRA and CDR2 YSYEKL. The CDR3 totals 16 residues. The junction had 10 bases not matched to a gene; V was cut back by 3 bases and J by 10 bases. Here the CDR3 DNA reads TGCGCCAGCAGCCAGGAAAGACTAGCGGGACTAATGGAGCTGTTTTTT. Translating it yields CASSQERLAGLMELFF.

The V gene is TRBV5-1, the J gene TRBJ2-1, with TRBD2 identical over 9 bases. With 0 bases clipped from V and 11 bases from J, the junction kept 9 bases outside the gene matches. Germline CDR1 SGHRS, CDR2 YFSETQ. The CDR3 sequence is 15 residues long. The CDR3 is CASSLEGLAGRQQFF. The CDR3 nucleotides read TGCGCCAGCAGCTTGGAAGGTCTAGCGGGACGACAGCAGTTCTTC.

V and J are TRBV5-8 and TRBJ1-2; 11 bases line up with TRBD1. This CDR3 region has 14 residues. Trimming removed 2 bases from V and 6 bases from J; junction bases left unmatched: 3. Germline V CDR1 and CDR2: SGHTS, YDEGEE. In nucleotides, the CDR3 is TGTGCCAGCAGCTTTGGACAGGGGGCAAATGGCTACACCTTC. Protein product: CASSFGQGANGYTF.

This clone was seen just once. The rearrangement uses TRBV27 and TRBJ2-1; 7 nucleotides match TRBD1. Germline V lookup: CDR1 MNHEY, CDR2 SMNVEV (reference sequence). The ends lost 8 bases at V and 7 bases at J; junction bases unmatched: 11. CDR3 size: 14 residues. The CDR3 region is CASSKTGTGNEQFF. In nucleotides, the CDR3 is TGTGCCAGCTCCAAGACAGGGACGGGAAATGAGCAGTTCTTC.

The DNA of the CDR3 is TGTGCCAGCAGACTTACTAGCGGGAGAGAGCAGTTCTTC. Translated, it gives CASRLTSGREQFF. The chain links TRBV3-1 (or the pseudogene TRBV3-2) to TRBJ2-1; 11 bases map to TRBD2. V was clipped by 6 bases and J by 10 bases; unmatched bases: 5. From germline, CDR1 is LGHDT and CDR2 YNNKEL (reference sequence). This CDR3 spans 13 amino acids.

CDR3 region: CASSLQERNTEAFF. In nucleotides, the CDR3 is TGTGCCAGCTCACTACAGGAAAGGAACACTGAAGCTTTCTTT. This sequence joins TRBV18 and TRBJ1-1; D may be TRBD1 (5 bases). V was clipped by 4 bases and J by 1 base, with 10 bases between them. CDR3 length: 14 amino acids. Germline V CDR1 and CDR2: KGHSH, LQKENI.

The chain combines TRBV29-1 with TRBJ2-1; TRBD1 is a possible D gene (6 bases). This CDR3 has 11 residues. Trimming shortened V by 5 bases and J by 7 bases, and 9 bases separated the two germline ends. Germline lookup yields CDR1 SQVTM and CDR2 ANQGSEA. CDR3 region: CSVSTGNEQFF. The CDR3 DNA reads TGCAGCGTTTCAACAGGGAATGAGCAGTTCTTC.